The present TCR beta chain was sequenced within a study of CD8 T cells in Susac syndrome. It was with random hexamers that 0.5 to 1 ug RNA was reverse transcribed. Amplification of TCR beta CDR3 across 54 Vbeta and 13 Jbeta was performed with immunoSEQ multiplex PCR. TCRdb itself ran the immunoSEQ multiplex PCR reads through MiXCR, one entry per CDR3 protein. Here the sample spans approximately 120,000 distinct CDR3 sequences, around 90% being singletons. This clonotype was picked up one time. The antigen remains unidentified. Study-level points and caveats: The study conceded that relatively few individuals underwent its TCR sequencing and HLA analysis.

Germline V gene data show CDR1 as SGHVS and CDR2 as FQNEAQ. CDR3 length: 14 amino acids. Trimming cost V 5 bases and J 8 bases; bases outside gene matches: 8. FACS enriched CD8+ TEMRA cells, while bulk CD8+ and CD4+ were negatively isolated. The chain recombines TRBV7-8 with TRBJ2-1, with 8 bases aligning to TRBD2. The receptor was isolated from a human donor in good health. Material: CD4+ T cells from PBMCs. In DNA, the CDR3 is TGTGCCAGCAGCGCTACGGGAGGGTTGGATGAGCAGTTCTTC. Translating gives CASSATGGLDEQFF.